Below, one TCR beta chain is given with its context. Its antigen is not identified. Libraries were prepared by immunoSEQ multiplex PCR; TCRdb keeps only in-frame clonotypes and omits some of them. The data hold 17,000 or so clones, with about 80% observed a single time. The data were obtained in a study of CD4 T cells in relation to SARS-CoV-2 and coronaviruses. CD4+ T cells from unexposed donors were obtained before the COVID-19 pandemic (2011-2018). Isolation of CD4+ T cells took place after around 11 days in culture. Deletions cut 2 bases from V and 2 bases from J, with 9 bases between. Germline CDR1 and CDR2: SGHAT and FQNNGV. The CDR3 sequence is 14 residues long. Study-wide results and caveats: Crossreactivity was assessed only for spike protein, not other viral proteins.

This receptor was identified in a human donor in good health. This chain links TRBV11-2 with TRBJ1-1, with D unclear. Sequenced sample: CD4+ T cells from PBMCs, cultured in vitro. DNA for the CDR3: TGTGCCAGCAGCTTAACGGAAACAAACACTGAAGCTTTCTTT. Its protein product is CASSLTETNTEAFF.